Below are 27 T cell receptor beta chains sequenced from a single sample in a study of Graves' ophthalmopathy and Graves' hyperthyroidism. TCR beta CDR3 regions were amplified from RNA transcripts. HTBI primers were used in a first-round RT-PCR, which preceded a second-round multiplex PCR. TCRdb reanalysed the multiplex PCR reads using MiXCR and keeps one entry per CDR3 protein. This table has about 660,000 distinct CDR3 sequences, over 40% appearing once. The sequencing sample was made of peripheral blood. These receptor sequences come from an adult man with Graves' ophthalmopathy.

The rearrangement uses TRBV29-1 and TRBJ1-2; perhaps TRBD1 as D (5 bases). Trimming stripped 8 bases from V and 5 bases from J, with 18 bases between. The CDR3 runs to 13 residues. The germline V gene encodes CDR1 SQVTM and CDR2 ANQGSEA. CDR3 region: CSLAVGRGYGYTF. For the CDR3, the DNA is TGCAGCTTAGCTGTGGGGCGCGGGTATGGCTACACCTTC.

This clonotype was seen only a few times. This chain connects TRBV28 to TRBJ1-1; D gene ambiguous. CDR3 length: 14 amino acids. Germline V CDR1 and CDR2: MDHEN, SYDVKM. Between the trimmed V and J ends, which lost 3 bases and 1 base, there was a span of 9 bases. The CDR3 DNA sequence: TGTGCCAGCAGTTTCAGACCGACGAACACTGAAGCTTTCTTT. It translates to CASSFRPTNTEAFF.

V usage is TRBV24-1 and J usage is TRBJ2-2; the D gene is possibly TRBD1 (5 bases). V was cut by 2 bases and J by 1 base, with 7 bases left in between. This CDR3 is built from 15 residues. The germline V gene has CDR1 KGHDR and CDR2 SFDVKD. The CDR3 here is CATSDSTGNTGELFF. Here the CDR3 DNA reads TGTGCCACCAGTGATTCCACAGGGAACACCGGGGAGCTGTTTTTT.

The chain links TRBV5-1 to TRBJ1-2, with a weak D call TRBD1 (5 bases). CDR1 is SGHRS, CDR2 YFSETQ, per germline. V was trimmed by 4 bases and J by 3 bases, leaving 25 bases between them. This CDR3 has 18 residues. The CDR3 sequence: CASSPGTGSPRLDYGYTF. The CDR3 region has the DNA TGCGCCAGCAGCCCCGGGACCGGCTCCCCTCGCCTCGACTATGGCTACACCTTC. Variable domain in full (rest from reference TRBV5-1 and TRBJ1-2): KAGVTQTPRYLIKTRGQQVTLSCSPISGHRSVSWYQQTPGQGLQFLFEYFSETQRNKGNFPGRFSGRQFSNSRSEMNVSTLELGDSALYLCASSPGTGSPRLDYGYTFGSGTRLTVV.

The sample holds many counts of this clonotype. The V and J genes are TRBV11-3 and TRBJ2-7, with 10 bases identical to TRBD1. Germline-derived CDR1 and CDR2 are SGHNT and YENEEA. Trimming cost V 4 bases and J 2 bases; bases outside gene matches: 5. CDR3 size: 15 residues. Here the CDR3 DNA reads TGTGCCAGCAGCTCGGGACAGGGGATGGCCTACGAGCAGTACTTC. Translating gives CASSSGQGMAYEQYF.

Many counts were recorded for this clonotype. V usage is TRBV19 and J usage is TRBJ2-7; D is tentatively TRBD1 or TRBD2 (7 bases each). This CDR3 spans 14 amino acids. Germline lookup yields CDR1 LNHDA and CDR2 SQIVND (reference sequence). V lost 4 bases to trimming and J lost 7 bases, with 17 bases between them. CDR3 sequence: CASSSMTGRVEQYF. Here the CDR3 DNA reads TGTGCCAGTAGTAGTATGACAGGGAGGGTGGAGCAGTACTTC.

This clonotype has just a few counts. The V call is TRBV18, the J call TRBJ2-7; D may match TRBD1 or TRBD2 (5 bases each). This CDR3 contains 14 residues. V was clipped by 6 bases and J by 3 bases, with 15 bases between them. CDR1 and CDR2 (germline): KGHSH, LQKENI. CDR3 DNA sequence: TGTGCCAGCTCCGTCGGACAAACTAGCTACGAGCAGTACTTC. Translated, it gives CASSVGQTSYEQYF.

On this clonotype: An end of the junction does not agree with germline; a read error may underlie this. This sequence joins TRBV9 and TRBJ1-6; D remains ambiguous. The CDR3 is 14 residues long. CDR1 SGDLS and CDR2 YYNGEE come from the germline V gene. The CDR3 nucleotides are TGTGCCAGCAGCGCCCAGAACTCTGATTCACCCCTCCGCTTT. Its protein is CASSAQNSDSPLRF.

The CDR3 region has the DNA TGTGCCAGCAGCCCGGACCGTTGGCCCTCCTACGAGCAGTACTTC. This gives the protein CASSPDRWPSYEQYF. This rearrangement joins TRBV7-8 to TRBJ2-7; no clear D gene. The CDR3 loop spans 15 amino acids. Trimming removed 5 bases at V and 0 bases at J, with 14 bases between. CDR1 is SGHVS and CDR2 is FQNEAQ in the germline V gene.

CDR3 sequence (DNA): TGTGCCAGCAGCCAAAGGGCAGGGACGGAAGGCTACACCTTC. Translating it yields CASSQRAGTEGYTF. The chain combines TRBV7-2 with TRBJ1-2, with a weak D call TRBD1 (5 bases). Germline lookup yields CDR1 SGHTA and CDR2 FQGNSA. CDR3 size: 14 residues. With 5 bases removed from V and 8 bases from J, the gap between germline ends came to 18 bases.

This clonotype showed up many times. The V call is TRBV7-9, the J call TRBJ2-6, with D tentatively TRBD1 (6 bases). V was pared by 5 bases and J by 0 bases, with 17 bases between. CDR1 and CDR2 (germline): SEHNR, FQNEAQ (reference sequence). This CDR3 contains 18 residues. The CDR3 loop reads CASSEGGYSYSGANVLTF. Written as DNA, the CDR3 is TGTGCCAGCAGCGAAGGGGGTTACAGTTACTCTGGGGCCAACGTCCTGACTTTC.

Concerning this clonotype: Possible read error: a much larger clone is one base away. Here the CDR3 omits its conserved ending phenylalanine or tryptophan, so a read error is the likely source. This chain links TRBV10-3 with TRBJ2-3; D not resolved. From germline, CDR1 is ENHRY and CDR2 SYGVKD. V was pared by 2 bases and J by 6 bases, with 6 bases between. The CDR3 has 12 residues. The CDR3 spells CAISEMDDTQYC. The CDR3 DNA reads as TGTGCCATCAGTGAGATGGACGATACGCAGTATTGT.

This clonotype was found a few times. The chain uses TRBV6-6 and TRBJ2-2; D unresolved. The CDR3 totals 14 residues. Germline V gene lookup returns CDR1 MNHNY and CDR2 SVGAGI (reference sequence). V lost 5 bases to trimming and J lost 4 bases, with 11 bases between them. The DNA for the CDR3 is TGTGCCAGCAGTAGTGATTTTGGCACCGGGGAGCTGTTTTTT. Amino acid sequence: CASSSDFGTGELFF.

The rearrangement joins TRBV12-3 or TRBV12-4 to TRBJ1-1; D call uncertain. V lost 4 bases and J lost 3, with 12 bases in between. CDR3 length equals 14 residues. In nucleotides, the CDR3 is TGTGCCAGCAGTTCGGAGGGATTGGACACTGAAGCTTTCTTT. It is translated as CASSSEGLDTEAFF.

This sequence joins TRBV7-6 and TRBJ2-7, with a tentative D call TRBD2 (7 bases). CDR3 length: 15 amino acids. Between the trimmed V and J ends, which lost 5 bases and 2 bases, there was a span of 16 bases. In germline, CDR1 is SGHVS, CDR2 FNYEAQ. CDR3 residues: CASSQGGASAYEQYF. CDR3 sequence (DNA): TGTGCCAGCAGCCAAGGGGGGGCTAGCGCCTACGAGCAGTACTTC.

This clonotype was counted only a few times. CDR3 coding DNA: TGCAGTGCTATGGGACTAGCGGGGGGGGAGAACACCGGGGAGCTGTTTTTT. This encodes CSAMGLAGGENTGELFF. This rearrangement joins TRBV20-1 to TRBJ2-2; 16 bases map to TRBD2. This CDR3 region has 17 residues. The germline gives CDR1 DFQATT, CDR2 SNEGSKA (reference sequence). Germline trimming cut 4 bases from V and 1 base from J; bases unmatched to any gene: 3.

In this sample, this clonotype turned up many times. V and J are TRBV7-9 and TRBJ1-5; D ambiguous. V lost 6 bases, J lost 3 bases, and 6 bases lay in between. CDR1 SEHNR and CDR2 FQNEAQ come from the germline V gene (reference sequence). The CDR3 extends over 12 amino acids. CDR3: CASSKHNQPQHF. The CDR3 DNA follows: TGTGCCAGCAGTAAACACAATCAGCCCCAGCATTTT.

In its sample, this clonotype was seen a few times. This chain connects TRBV11-2 to TRBJ2-7; D is unresolved. CDR3 length: 13 residues. Deletions cut 1 base from V and 4 bases from J, with 8 bases between. Germline lookup yields CDR1 SGHAT and CDR2 FQNNGV. Here the CDR3 reads CASSLGRFYEQYF. CDR3 DNA sequence: TGTGCCAGCAGCTTAGGTCGGTTTTACGAGCAGTACTTC.

This clonotype was observed at least ten times. The chain is built from TRBV7-2 and TRBJ2-7; D not resolved. The CDR3 is 12 amino acids. V was cut by 3 bases and J by 5 bases, with 8 bases left in between. CDR1 SGHTA and CDR2 FQGNSA come from the germline V gene. This chain's CDR3 is CASSFNLHEQYF. For the CDR3, the DNA is TGTGCCAGCAGCTTCAACCTGCACGAGCAGTACTTC.

This clonotype showed up just a few times. The CDR3 DNA reads TGTGCCAGCAGCTTAGGTCCGGGAATGAACACTGAAGCTTTCTTT. Translating gives CASSLGPGMNTEAFF. The chain recombines TRBV7-2 with TRBJ1-1; no firm D call. The CDR3 runs 15 residues. V lost 1 base and J 0 bases, leaving 9 bases between the germline ends. Per the germline V gene, CDR1 is SGHTA and CDR2 is FQGNSA.

Many counts were recorded for this clonotype. The rearrangement uses TRBV14 and TRBJ1-1; D might be TRBD1 (6 bases). V was pared by 6 bases and J by 4 bases, with 12 bases between. Germline V gene sequence: CDR1 SGHDN, CDR2 FVKESK. The CDR3 is 13 residues long. CDR3 sequence: CASRFRGSTEAFF. In DNA, the CDR3 is TGTGCCAGCAGATTCAGGGGTTCCACTGAAGCTTTCTTT.

The chain recombines TRBV7-8 with TRBJ2-7; 7 nucleotides align to TRBD2. CDR1 and CDR2 from the germline V gene are SGHVS and FQNEAQ. Trimming removed 2 bases from V and 0 bases from J; junction bases left unmatched: 7. The CDR3 is made up of 16 amino acids. The DNA of the CDR3 is TGTGCCAGCAGCTTATCCTCGGGACTAACCTCCTACGAGCAGTACTTC. This encodes CASSLSSGLTSYEQYF.

V and J are TRBV29-1 and TRBJ2-5, with D perhaps TRBD1 (5 bases). The CDR3 is 14 amino acids. Germline V CDR1 and CDR2: SQVTM, ANQGSEA. Trimming shortened V by 3 bases and J by 3 bases, and 14 bases separated the two germline ends. The CDR3: CSVDGRTPEETQYF. The CDR3 region has the DNA TGCAGCGTTGATGGTAGGACACCCGAAGAGACCCAGTACTTC.

In this sample, this clonotype turned up once. The genes are TRBV7-7 and TRBJ2-5; 14 bases are shared with TRBD2. This CDR3 spans 13 amino acids. CDR1 is SSHAT and CDR2 is FNYEAQ in the germline V gene (reference sequence). CDR3 nucleotides: TGTGCTAGAGGGACTAGCGGGAGAGAGACCCAGTACTTC. This sequence encodes CARGTSGRETQYF.

Ten or more counts support this clonotype. The chain recombines TRBV19 with TRBJ2-7; D possibly corresponds to TRBD2 (5 bases). CDR1 is LNHDA and CDR2 is SQIVND in the germline V gene (reference sequence). V lost 4 bases and J lost 0, with 10 bases in between. CDR3 length: 14 residues. The CDR3 bases are TGTGCCAGTAGTACCGACCGGGACTCCTACGAGCAGTACTTC. Translated: CASSTDRDSYEQYF.

The CDR3 DNA is TGTGCCACCAGTGATTTGGGAGCCAGCGGGGCCAACGTCCTGACTTTC. Amino acid sequence: CATSDLGASGANVLTF. The V and J genes are TRBV24-1 and TRBJ2-6; no definite D call. The CDR3 loop spans 16 amino acids. CDR1 KGHDR and CDR2 SFDVKD come from the germline V gene. With 0 bases removed from V and 4 bases from J, the gap between germline ends came to 9 bases.

To note about this clonotype: The junction does not match germline at one end; this may be a read error. The chain links TRBV7-2 to TRBJ2-2; D may be TRBD2 (5 bases). CDR3 size: 16 residues. Germline lookup yields CDR1 SGHTA and CDR2 FQGNSA. The CDR3 here is CVSSFAAARGTGELFF. The CDR3 coding sequence is TGTGTCAGCAGCTTTGCGGCGGCTCGGGGCACCGGGGAGCTGTTTTTT.